This section outlines one TCR beta chain sequence together with its context. Its antigen specificity is not known. No base quality information exists; no much larger clone differs at one position. The library was generated by 5' RACE. TCRdb names Illumina HiSeq 2500 as the instrument used. A second roughly 6 to 12 cycle PCR used a sample-barcoded 5' primer and a J-beta primer mix. A unique molecular identifier was introduced onto each TCR beta cDNA molecule by a template-switch 5' adaptor carrying 12 random nucleotides. At least 2.5 million CDR3-containing paired-end reads were obtained from each sample. First-strand cDNA synthesis was performed from all RNA using the Mint cDNA synthesis kit, with priming by a TRBC-specific oligonucleotide. Following uracil-DNA glycosylase treatment, a first 18-cycle PCR with universal primers M1SS and BC2_uni_R was performed on all cDNA. On the authors' methods: Each sample was normalized by randomly selecting 1 million high-quality reads, each carrying a distinct molecular identifier. Reads sharing molecular identifiers were discarded rather than binned into consensus sequences. MiTCR, with a Q25 quality threshold and the strictest error-elimination algorithm, was used for CDR3 identification, clonotype clustering and error correction. Lower-bound total TCR beta diversity was estimated with a nonparametric unseen species model using Euler transformation. The raw public reads went through TCRdb reprocessing: fastp at Q25, MiXCR clone calling, in-frame beta chains kept. Identical CDR3 proteins give one entry, which carries the most common genes and DNA. TCRdb, not the authors, supplied the V and J calls. Recorded for this sample are about 280,000 distinct CDR3 sequences; around 27% of them occurred a single time. Over 25% of the sample lies in the top ten.

Systemically healthy Caucasian individuals from Russia, approximately 39 in total and aged roughly 6 to 95 years, were included as donors. Around 9.7 milliliters of peripheral blood were collected from each donor into EDTA-treated Vacutainer tubes. Ficoll-Paque density-gradient centrifugation was used to isolate PBMCs, with at least 7 million obtained per sample. Total RNA, at least 5 micrograms per sample, was extracted from PBMCs with Trizol reagent. For every donor, flow cytometry on a PBMC aliquot measured the percentage of naive CD45RAhigh/CD27high T cells. The data belong to a study of blood T cells in healthy people across ages (dated by TCRdb to about 2015). Background for the entire study: In model experiments, template switching captured about one uniquely barcoded TCR beta cDNA molecule for every two T cells. The study measured age-related changes in TCR beta repertoire diversity using deep sequencing normalized with unique cDNA molecular identifiers. The donors were divided into four age groups: young (average approximately 15 years), middle-aged (about 41), aged (about 56) and long-lived (about 90). To avoid experimental bias, donors of different ages were distributed randomly across sequencing lanes. Using the same blood draw, the study looked at two additional independent replicas of 1 million unique cDNA reads for two donors, one aged 18 to 30 and the other aged 80 or older. General conclusions and limits of the study: As age increased, observed TCR beta diversity per million T cells dropped in a roughly linear way, and a significant reduction was already evident by age around 41. Observed TCR beta diversity correlated strongly with the percentage of naive T cells measured by flow cytometry. Because profiling used bulk unsorted PBMCs, naive and antigen-experienced compartments could not be compared conclusively. The CMV infection status of donors was not known, potentially confounding age-related changes in expanded clonotypes. The long-lived group showed more naive CD4+ T cells, fewer expanded clones and increased TCR diversity than the aged group, suggesting age selection. Total diversity estimates from one million sequenced T cells were considered lower bounds and underestimates.

V lost 6 bases and J lost 0 bases; the stretch between them is 9 bases long. Taken from cysteine to phenylalanine, the CDR3 has 15 residues. Kept here is only the CDR3 DNA, which spans 45 bases and is read in frame from base 1. The germline V gene encodes CDR1 MDHEN and CDR2 SYDVKM. The sequenced sample consisted of blood. The origin of this receptor is a woman in her seventies in good health. This chain is built from TRBV28 and TRBJ2-6, with the D gene not clear enough to name. The nucleotide sequence is TGTGCCAGCAGCCCCTATGCCTCTGGGGCCAACGTCCTGACTTTC. This translates into CASSPYASGANVLTF.